The 15 T cell receptor beta chains below come from one sample, sequenced in a study of T cell responses to AZD1222 COVID-19 vaccine. Sequencing was performed with immunoSEQ multiplex PCR; in TCRdb, only in-frame clones are kept and a portion is missing. The data hold 75,000 to 85,000 clones, with around 85% observed a single time. The sample here was peripheral blood, taken 28 days after the second AZD1222 dose. The receptors derive from an adult who received the AZD1222 COVID-19 vaccine.

As regards this clone: Germline is not matched at one junction end, which may reflect a read error. The J gene is TRBJ1-1, the V gene TRBV18, with 9 bases lining up with TRBD1. CDR3 size: 14 residues. In germline, CDR1 is KGHSH, CDR2 LQKENI. The CDR3 DNA follows: TGTGCCAGCTCACCAGGCGGCGGACAGGGGCCTTCGCACTTT. Amino acid sequence: CASSPGGGQGPSHF. The variable domain in full, with the rest retrieved from reference TRBV18 and TRBJ1-1, is NAGVMQNPRHLVRRRGQEARLRCSPMKGHSHVYWYRQLPEEGLKFMVYLQKENIIDESGMPKERFSAEFPKEGPSILRIQQVVRGDSAAYFCASSPGGGQGPSHFGQGTRLTVV.

This chain joins TRBV24-1 and TRBJ2-2, with D possibly being TRBD1 (5 bases). Trimming removed 4 bases at V and 6 bases at J, with 11 bases between. CDR3 length: 14 residues. CDR1 is KGHDR and CDR2 is SFDVKD in the germline V gene. The DNA of the CDR3 is TGTGCCACCAGTGAGCAGACAGTTGCCGGGGAGCTGTTTTTT. The encoded protein is CATSEQTVAGELFF.

As concerns this clone: This same CDR3 is encoded by further DNA sequences in the sample. The J gene is TRBJ1-1, the V gene TRBV9; the D is unclear. Germline V gene lookup returns CDR1 SGDLS and CDR2 YYNGEE. The CDR3 runs to 13 residues. V was clipped by 0 bases and J by 0 bases, with 3 bases between them. DNA for the CDR3: TGTGCCAGCAGCGTAGACATGAACACTGAAGCTTTCTTT. This gives the protein CASSVDMNTEAFF. The whole variable domain, remainder taken from reference TRBV9 and TRBJ1-1, is DSGVTQTPKHLITATGQRVTLRCSPRSGDLSVYWYQQSLDQGLQFLIQYYNGEERAKGNILERFSAQQFPDLHSELNLSSLELGDSALYFCASSVDMNTEAFFGQGTRLTVV.

In its sample, this clone was seen once. V and J are TRBV5-1 and TRBJ2-5; no clear D gene. CDR1 and CDR2 (germline): SGHRS, YFSETQ. The CDR3 is 13 amino acids. Trimming pared 4 bases from V and 3 bases from J, leaving 10 bases between. Here the CDR3 reads CASSINVKETQYF. CDR3 nucleotides: TGCGCCAGCAGCATCAACGTTAAAGAGACCCAGTACTTC.

V gene TRBV11-2 combines with J gene TRBJ1-1; 7 bases map to TRBD1. V dropped 1 base and J dropped 1; count of bases not matched to a gene: 3. Looked up from germline, CDR1 is SGHAT and CDR2 is FQNNGV. The CDR3 is 15 amino acids. CDR3 loop: CASSLVRGRNTEAFF. In DNA, the CDR3 is TGTGCCAGCAGCTTAGTCAGGGGGAGGAACACTGAAGCTTTCTTT.

Here the CDR3 reads CASSPKPGPTIDQPQHF. CDR3 in DNA: TGCGCCAGCAGCCCCAAGCCGGGACCCACGATCGATCAGCCCCAGCATTTT. The chain couples TRBV5-1 to TRBJ1-5; a weak D match, TRBD1 (5 bases). There are 17 residues in the CDR3. Germline V lookup: CDR1 SGHRS, CDR2 YFSETQ. Between the trimmed V and J ends, which lost 4 bases and 5 bases, there was a span of 22 bases. Full variable domain (remainder filled in from reference TRBV5-1 and TRBJ1-5): KAGVTQTPRYLIKTRGQQVTLSCSPISGHRSVSWYQQTPGQGLQFLFEYFSETQRNKGNFPGRFSGRQFSNSRSEMNVSTLELGDSALYLCASSPKPGPTIDQPQHFGDGTRLSIL.

The chain links TRBV7-9 to TRBJ2-7, with D perhaps TRBD1 or TRBD2 (6 bases each). Germline V CDR1 and CDR2: SEHNR, FQNEAQ (reference sequence). Trimming removed 5 bases from V and 2 bases from J, with 13 bases in between. This CDR3 spans 14 amino acids. CDR3: CASSQAGQPYEQYF. The CDR3, as DNA: TGTGCCAGCAGCCAGGCGGGACAACCCTACGAGCAGTACTTC.

The J gene is TRBJ2-7, the V gene TRBV28; D is possibly TRBD1 (6 bases). Germline loops: CDR1 MDHEN, CDR2 SYDVKM. The V end lost 2 bases, the J end lost 6 bases, and 20 bases lay between the germline ends. This CDR3 is built from 16 residues. The CDR3 sequence is CASSLPEGQSRGEQYF. In DNA form, the CDR3 reads TGTGCCAGCAGTTTACCCGAGGGACAATCCCGGGGCGAGCAGTACTTC.

The genes are TRBV5-1 and TRBJ1-3; possible D gene TRBD1, 6 bases. Trimming took 5 bases from V and 4 from J, leaving 16 bases between them. CDR1 and CDR2 from the germline V gene are SGHRS and YFSETQ. The CDR3 consists of 15 residues. The CDR3: CASRPKGDSGNTIYF. The CDR3 nucleotides are TGCGCCAGCAGGCCAAAGGGGGACTCAGGAAACACCATATATTTT.

This rearrangement joins TRBV4-2 to TRBJ1-6; no firm D call. Germline lookup yields CDR1 LGHNA and CDR2 YNFKEQ. CDR3 length equals 16 residues. Trimming shortened V by 1 base and J by 7 bases, and 14 bases separated the two germline ends. CDR3 in DNA: TGTGCCAGCAGCCAAGTGCGGGCAGGCGGAAATTCACCCCTCCACTTT. Translating gives CASSQVRAGGNSPLHF.

The chain recombines TRBV28 with TRBJ1-1; TRBD1 matches 9 bases. Unmatched junction bases numbered 5, after V lost 6 bases and J lost 3 bases. Germline V lookup: CDR1 MDHEN, CDR2 SYDVKM. The length of the CDR3 is 14 residues. This CDR3 is CASRPGQGHTEAFF. DNA of the CDR3: TGTGCCAGCAGGCCTGGACAGGGGCACACTGAAGCTTTCTTT.

This clone was seen a few times. V usage is TRBV4-3 and J usage is TRBJ2-3; D remains unclear. This CDR3 contains 13 residues. Germline CDR1 LGHNA, CDR2 YSLEER. Between the trimmed V and J ends, which lost 2 bases and 6 bases, there was a span of 9 bases. DNA for the CDR3: TGCGCCAGCAGCCAACCCTTAGGGGATACGCAGTATTTT. It encodes CASSQPLGDTQYF.

The V call is TRBV6-5, the J call TRBJ1-2; D gene unclear. This CDR3 spans 12 amino acids. Trimming took 2 bases from V and 6 from J, leaving 7 bases between them. Germline V gene lookup returns CDR1 MNHEY and CDR2 SVGAGI. CDR3: CASSYVGNGYTF. The CDR3 DNA reads as TGTGCCAGCAGTTACGTGGGTAATGGCTACACCTTC.

This clone was seen more than once but under ten times. The J gene is TRBJ1-1, the V gene TRBV18; 10 nucleotides align to TRBD1. The ends lost 4 bases at V and 5 bases at J; junction bases unmatched: 7. Germline assignment: CDR1 KGHSH and CDR2 LQKENI. This CDR3 spans 15 amino acids. The DNA of the CDR3 is TGTGCCAGCTCACTAACCGGGACAGGGGAAACTGAAGCTTTCTTT. It specifies CASSLTGTGETEAFF. Looking up the rest from reference TRBV18 and TRBJ1-1 gives the full variable domain: NAGVMQNPRHLVRRRGQEARLRCSPMKGHSHVYWYRQLPEEGLKFMVYLQKENIIDESGMPKERFSAEFPKEGPSILRIQQVVRGDSAAYFCASSLTGTGETEAFFGQGTRLTVV.

This CDR3 reads CASSQGRSEAFF. CDR3 in DNA: TGTGCCAGCAGTCAGGGAAGGAGTGAAGCTTTCTTT. This chain joins TRBV6-5 and TRBJ1-1, with a possible D match to TRBD1 (5 bases). Germline loops: CDR1 MNHEY, CDR2 SVGAGI. CDR3 length equals 12 residues. The V gene lost 5 bases and the J gene lost 7 bases, with 11 bases spanning the gap.